These 3 T cell receptor beta chains originate from one sample sequenced in a study of regulatory T cells in long-lasting Graves disease. Building of the TCR beta libraries involved iRepertoire HTBI primers and Arm-PCR of CDR3 regions. Each CDR3 protein is one row after TCRdb ran MiXCR on the multiplex PCR reads. The table includes over 200,000 distinct CDR3 sequences, roughly 18% detected once. This sample's time point: newly diagnosed GD, antithyroid drugs for less than 3 months. RNA isolated from PBMCs was used to make the TCR library. The sample was also reused in another study, on T cells in Graves' hyperthyroidism and ophthalmopathy.

The sample here was peripheral blood mononuclear cells (PBMCs), taken at new diagnosis, from a patient treated with antithyroid drugs. All receptors come from a woman in her twenties or thirties with Graves disease.

There are a few counts of this clonotype. The rearrangement links TRBV14 to TRBJ1-4; D unclear. Germline CDR1 is SGHDN and CDR2 is FVKESK. Trimming shortened V by 0 bases and J by 0 bases, and 5 bases separated the two germline ends. The CDR3 extends over 15 amino acids. CDR3 amino acids: CASSQEPATNEKLFF. CDR3 DNA sequence: TGTGCCAGCAGCCAAGAGCCAGCAACTAATGAAAAACTGTTTTTT.

This clonotype was counted at least ten times. This sequence joins TRBV7-9 and TRBJ2-7; 7 bases fit TRBD1. The CDR3 is 12 residues long. Trimming at V came to 3 bases and at J to 6 bases, leaving 2 bases not matched to a gene. Looked up from germline, CDR1 is SEHNR and CDR2 is FQNEAQ (reference sequence). In DNA, the CDR3 is TGTGCCAGCAGCTTTCGACAGGGCGAGCAGTACTTC. Its protein is CASSFRQGEQYF.

This clonotype was recorded many times. This chain links TRBV11-3 with TRBJ2-7; the D gene could be TRBD1 or TRBD2 (5 bases each). V was cut by 5 bases and J by 3 bases, with 17 bases left in between. The CDR3 runs to 15 residues. The germline V gene encodes CDR1 SGHNT and CDR2 YENEEA. CDR3 protein: CASSPTGDRDYEQYF. The DNA of the CDR3 is TGTGCCAGCAGCCCCACCGGGGACCGAGACTACGAGCAGTACTTC.